This T cell receptor (beta chain) was documented in a study of cytomegalovirus exposure and HLA in healthy donors. Findings and limits, study-wide: A list of approximately 160 TCR beta chains associated with cytomegalovirus was given. Productive status was seen about 87% or about 30% of the time for most TCR beta V segments in an earlier analysis.

Worth noting for this clone: What it binds is unknown.

The CDR3 contains 14 residues. Trimming removed 5 bases at V and 2 bases at J, with 12 bases between. Germline assignment: CDR1 MNHEY and CDR2 SVGAGI. The PCR ran on 60 Vbeta and 13 Jbeta primers. Produced via immunoSEQ multiplex PCR; TCRdb's table is partial and in-frame only. The profile shows about 150,000 clones, around 79% of them singletons. Sequenced material: PBMCs. The receptor's source is a human donor in good health. The chain recombines TRBV6-5 with TRBJ1-2; D perhaps matches TRBD1 (5 bases). In nucleotides, the CDR3 is TGTGCCAGCAGTCCCAGGGTCCTGAACTATGGCTACACCTTC. This translates into CASSPRVLNYGYTF.